What follows describes a single T cell receptor (beta chain). Its specificity is not known. PCR was performed using 60 Vbeta and 13 Jbeta primers. Profiled with immunoSEQ multiplex PCR; TCRdb holds only in-frame clones, not every one. The data contain 88,000 or so clones, over 60% of them singletons. These data are taken from a study of cytomegalovirus exposure and HLA in healthy donors. Findings of the study overall: Sequencing depth roughly uniform across donors was assumed in presence/absence analyses. Further analysis was carried out later, and it showed several of the most significant clusters appearing linked to common viral pathogens.

This CDR3 contains 14 residues. In germline, CDR1 is MNHEY, CDR2 SVGAGI. J lost 1 base, V lost 6 bases, and 4 bases had no gene match. Specimen: PBMCs. V usage is TRBV6-5 and J usage is TRBJ2-7; TRBD1 agrees at 9 bases. This clonotype was sampled from a male donor in good health and CMV-seropositive. Written as DNA, the CDR3 is TGTGCCAGCAGCGCCGGGACAGGGTCCTACGAGCAGTACTTC. This codes for CASSAGTGSYEQYF.